The 7 T cell receptor beta chains below were found in one sample sequenced in a study of T cell responses to AZD1222 COVID-19 vaccine. Repertoires were generated with immunoSEQ multiplex PCR, while TCRdb's copy carries only in-frame clones and drops some. This table has about 180,000 clones, 70% to 90% appearing once. The sequences come from peripheral blood, collected on day 0 of AZD1222 vaccination. Receptor source: an adult in good health.

The CDR3 sequence is CAEGQGPFHYGYTF. The DNA of the CDR3 is TGTGCCGAGGGACAGGGCCCTTTTCACTATGGCTACACCTTC. The V call is TRBV30, the J call TRBJ1-2, with 9 bases lining up with TRBD1. Germline V lookup: CDR1 GTSNPN, CDR2 SVGIG (reference sequence). The CDR3 runs 14 residues. The J segment lost 3 bases and the V segment lost 8 bases, leaving 10 bases of the junction unmatched.

The sample holds one count of this clone. This chain joins TRBV12-3 or TRBV12-4 and TRBJ1-2; no firm D call. Trimming left V 6 bases short and J 6 bases short, with 11 bases between. This CDR3 spans 12 amino acids. CDR3 in amino acids: CASSSHGDGYTF. The CDR3 region has the DNA TGTGCCAGCAGCTCCCACGGGGATGGCTACACCTTC.

The J gene is TRBJ1-2, the V gene TRBV5-4; unclear D gene. V was trimmed by 4 bases and J by 6 bases, leaving 16 bases between them. The CDR3 loop spans 14 amino acids. Germline loops: CDR1 SGHNT, CDR2 YYREEE (reference sequence). CDR3 DNA: TGTGCCAGCAGCCATCCAGACGGTCGAGATGGCTACACCTTC. As protein: CASSHPDGRDGYTF.

Here the CDR3 reads CASLNRAQGITPLHF. The DNA of the CDR3 is TGTGCCAGCTTAAACAGGGCTCAGGGAATTACACCCCTCCACTTT. The genes are TRBV2 and TRBJ1-6, with D maybe TRBD1 (6 bases). The CDR3 has 15 residues. Per the germline V gene, CDR1 is SNHLY and CDR2 is FYNNEI. Trimming removed 8 bases from V and 11 bases from J, with 22 bases in between.

This clone was counted between two and nine times. The chain links TRBV27 to TRBJ1-1, with TRBD1 as a possible D gene (5 bases). Germline values: CDR1 MNHEY, CDR2 SMNVEV (reference sequence). Trimming pared 8 bases from V and 4 bases from J, leaving 14 bases between. The CDR3 has 13 amino acids. This CDR3 is CASGALGGTEAFF. Here the CDR3 DNA reads TGTGCCAGCGGGGCCCTCGGGGGCACTGAAGCTTTCTTT.

J is TRBJ2-3 and V is TRBV9, with 7 bases fitting TRBD2. This CDR3 has 14 residues. Germline lookup yields CDR1 SGDLS and CDR2 YYNGEE. V was clipped by 4 bases and J by 5 bases; unmatched bases: 7. This CDR3 is CASSLRGWVDTQYF. DNA for the CDR3: TGTGCCAGCAGCTTGCGGGGGTGGGTAGATACGCAGTATTTT.

The DNA of the CDR3 is TGCGCCAGCAGCTTGGAAGGTTCAGCGACGAACACTGAAGCTTTCTTT. Encoded protein: CASSLEGSATNTEAFF. V is TRBV5-1 and J is TRBJ1-1, with unresolved D. Germline V gene lookup returns CDR1 SGHRS and CDR2 YFSETQ. There are 16 residues in the CDR3. V shed 0 bases and J shed 1 base, with 13 bases lying between them.